Listed below are T cell receptor beta chains from one sample, sequenced in a study of blood T cells in healthy people across ages. TCRdb reanalysed the 5' RACE reads using MiXCR and keeps one entry per CDR3 protein. The sample shows some 1.1 million distinct CDR3 sequences, around two fifths of them seen only once. The sequencing input was blood. The receptor set was obtained from a young man in good health. Each CDR3 is given with its conserved first and last residue. Each record gives: V gene, J gene, clone size, D gene, CDR3 protein, CDR3 DNA. D genes are given only for firm matches. Size values are once, few and many counts, or a class for expanded clones, and some rows have none.

v_call: TRBV9
j_call: TRBJ2-1
clone_size: -
d_call: -
cdr3_aa: CASSVAGGSSYSEQFF
cdr3_nt: TGTGCCAGCAGCGTAGCCGGCGGTAGCTCCTACAGTGAGCAGTTCTTC

v_call: TRBV7-2
j_call: TRBJ2-5
clone_size: few
d_call: -
cdr3_aa: CASSIDLLGIQETQYF
cdr3_nt: TGTGCCAGCAGCATAGATTTGCTAGGGATACAAGAGACCCAGTACTTC

v_call: TRBV4-1
j_call: TRBJ1-2
clone_size: few
d_call: TRBD1
cdr3_aa: CASSQETGVGYTF
cdr3_nt: TGCGCCAGCAGCCAAGAAACAGGGGTCGGCTACACCTTC

v_call: TRBV15
j_call: TRBJ2-3
clone_size: few
d_call: -
cdr3_aa: CATSRLEVTDTQYF
cdr3_nt: TGTGCCACCAGCAGATTGGAGGTGACAGATACGCAGTATTTT

v_call: TRBV28
j_call: TRBJ2-7
clone_size: -
d_call: -
cdr3_aa: CASLAIQYPYEQYF
cdr3_nt: TGTGCCAGCCTCGCAATCCAATATCCCTACGAGCAGTACTTC

v_call: TRBV27
j_call: TRBJ1-1
clone_size: few
d_call: -
cdr3_aa: CASSSGGVNTEAFF
cdr3_nt: TGTGCCAGCAGTTCAGGAGGGGTGAACACTGAAGCTTTCTTT

v_call: TRBV27
j_call: TRBJ1-2
clone_size: few
d_call: -
cdr3_aa: CASSPSPDGANYGYTF
cdr3_nt: TGTGCCAGCAGTCCCAGCCCAGATGGGGCTAACTATGGCTACACCTTC

v_call: TRBV11-2
j_call: TRBJ2-4
clone_size: few
d_call: TRBD2
cdr3_aa: CASSPQGLAGNIQYF
cdr3_nt: TGTGCCAGCAGCCCCCAGGGACTAGCCGGAAACATTCAGTACTTC

v_call: TRBV7-9
j_call: TRBJ2-3
clone_size: few
d_call: -
cdr3_aa: CASSQGDTRDTQYF
cdr3_nt: TGTGCCAGCAGTCAGGGAGATACTCGGGATACGCAGTATTTT

v_call: TRBV28
j_call: TRBJ1-1
clone_size: -
d_call: -
cdr3_aa: CASSSPGRENTEAFF
cdr3_nt: TGTGCCAGCAGTTCCCCTGGCAGGGAGAACACTGAAGCTTTCTTT

v_call: TRBV12-3/TRBV12-4
j_call: TRBJ2-5
clone_size: few
d_call: -
cdr3_aa: CASTPGSSYNEQYF
cdr3_nt: TGTGCCAGCACGCCGGGTAGTTCCTACAATGAGCAGTACTTC

v_call: TRBV4-3
j_call: TRBJ1-2
clone_size: -
d_call: -
cdr3_aa: CASSQDKGGLYTF
cdr3_nt: TGCGCCAGCAGCCAAGATAAGGGGGGTCTCTACACCTTC

v_call: TRBV4-1
j_call: TRBJ1-5
clone_size: few
d_call: -
cdr3_aa: CASSHDGTASNQPQHF
cdr3_nt: TGCGCCAGCAGCCATGATGGGACCGCTAGCAATCAGCCCCAGCATTTT

v_call: TRBV12-3/TRBV12-4
j_call: TRBJ2-3
clone_size: few
d_call: -
cdr3_aa: CASSLWDTDTQYF
cdr3_nt: TGTGCCAGCAGTTTATGGGACACAGATACGCAGTATTTT

v_call: TRBV12-3/TRBV12-4
j_call: TRBJ1-2
clone_size: -
d_call: -
cdr3_aa: CASSFWATHYGYTF
cdr3_nt: TGTGCCAGCAGTTTTTGGGCAACTCACTATGGCTACACCTTC

v_call: TRBV4-1
j_call: TRBJ2-3
clone_size: few
d_call: -
cdr3_aa: CASSQSGSTDTQYF
cdr3_nt: TGCGCCAGCAGCCAGTCGGGAAGCACAGATACGCAGTATTTT

v_call: TRBV11-2
j_call: TRBJ2-1
clone_size: -
d_call: TRBD1
cdr3_aa: CASREPGTGAYNEQFF
cdr3_nt: TGTGCCAGCAGGGAACCCGGGACAGGGGCATACAATGAGCAGTTCTTC

v_call: TRBV4-1
j_call: TRBJ2-2
clone_size: -
d_call: -
cdr3_aa: CASSQNRDGNTGELFF
cdr3_nt: TGCGCCAGCAGCCAGAACCGGGACGGGAACACCGGGGAGCTGTTTTTT

v_call: TRBV5-5
j_call: TRBJ2-1
clone_size: -
d_call: -
cdr3_aa: CASSLGYRDRNNEQFF
cdr3_nt: TGTGCCAGCAGCTTGGGTTACCGTGACAGGAACAATGAGCAGTTCTTC

v_call: TRBV7-2
j_call: TRBJ1-2
clone_size: -
d_call: -
cdr3_aa: CASSKGANYGYTF
cdr3_nt: TGTGCCAGCAGCAAAGGGGCTAACTATGGCTACACCTTC

v_call: TRBV7-6
j_call: TRBJ1-6
clone_size: few
d_call: -
cdr3_aa: CASSLSQINSPLHF
cdr3_nt: TGTGCCAGCAGCTTAAGCCAGATTAATTCACCCCTCCACTTT

v_call: TRBV27
j_call: TRBJ1-1
clone_size: -
d_call: TRBD1
cdr3_aa: CASRTTGARTVEAFF
cdr3_nt: TGTGCCAGCAGAACTACAGGGGCGAGGACGGTTGAAGCTTTCTTT

v_call: TRBV5-1
j_call: TRBJ2-1
clone_size: -
d_call: TRBD1
cdr3_aa: CASSILQGAVGNNEQFF
cdr3_nt: TGCGCCAGCAGCATATTACAGGGGGCCGTGGGCAACAATGAGCAGTTCTTC

v_call: TRBV6-5
j_call: TRBJ1-2
clone_size: few
d_call: TRBD1
cdr3_aa: CASSYDRVGHTF
cdr3_nt: TGTGCCAGCAGTTACGACAGGGTGGGGCACACCTTC

v_call: TRBV4-2
j_call: TRBJ1-1
clone_size: once
d_call: -
cdr3_aa: CASNQEEAATGTLYTEAFF
cdr3_nt: TGTGCCAGCAACCAAGAAGAAGCCGCAACCGGGACGCTTTACACTGAAGCTTTCTTT

v_call: TRBV10-3
j_call: TRBJ2-7
clone_size: many
d_call: -
cdr3_aa: CAISVGVDEQYF
cdr3_nt: TGTGCCATCAGTGTTGGGGTCGACGAGCAGTACTTC

v_call: TRBV7-7
j_call: TRBJ2-3
clone_size: -
d_call: -
cdr3_aa: CASSPREVKDTQYF
cdr3_nt: TGTGCCAGCAGCCCCCGGGAAGTCAAAGATACGCAGTATTTT

v_call: TRBV7-3
j_call: TRBJ2-3
clone_size: few
d_call: TRBD2
cdr3_aa: CASSLGAGGGKDTQYF
cdr3_nt: TGTGCCAGCAGCTTAGGGGCGGGGGGGGGAAAAGATACGCAGTATTTT

v_call: TRBV20-1
j_call: TRBJ2-4
clone_size: -
d_call: -
cdr3_aa: CSARVIRDRYLKLAKNIQYF
cdr3_nt: TGCAGTGCTAGGGTAATACGGGACCGGTATCTGAAGTTAGCCAAAAACATTCAGTACTTC

v_call: TRBV28
j_call: TRBJ2-1
clone_size: -
d_call: -
cdr3_aa: CASSLTFNEQFF
cdr3_nt: TGTGCCAGCAGTCTGACATTCAATGAGCAGTTCTTC

v_call: TRBV7-6
j_call: TRBJ1-5
clone_size: once
d_call: TRBD1
cdr3_aa: CASSLVSGQGFNNQPQHF
cdr3_nt: TGTGCCAGCAGCTTAGTTTCGGGACAGGGTTTTAACAATCAGCCCCAGCATTTT

v_call: TRBV7-9
j_call: TRBJ1-2
clone_size: -
d_call: -
cdr3_aa: CASGISGQNYGYTF
cdr3_nt: TGTGCCAGCGGCATCTCAGGACAGAACTATGGCTACACCTTC

v_call: TRBV6-6
j_call: TRBJ2-1
clone_size: -
d_call: -
cdr3_aa: CASSLSHGGNEQFF
cdr3_nt: TGTGCCAGCAGTTTAAGCCACGGGGGCAATGAGCAGTTCTTC

v_call: TRBV12-3/TRBV12-4
j_call: TRBJ1-1
clone_size: -
d_call: -
cdr3_aa: CASTKGGAPEAFF
cdr3_nt: TGTGCCAGCACAAAGGGGGGGGCCCCTGAAGCTTTCTTT

v_call: TRBV4-3
j_call: TRBJ2-1
clone_size: -
d_call: TRBD2
cdr3_aa: CASSQIGGSSGGYNEQFF
cdr3_nt: TGCGCCAGCAGCCAAATAGGGGGGTCTAGCGGGGGGTACAATGAGCAGTTCTTC

v_call: TRBV7-2
j_call: TRBJ2-1
clone_size: -
d_call: TRBD1
cdr3_aa: CASSYWTGGQFF
cdr3_nt: TGTGCCAGCAGCTACTGGACAGGAGGGCAGTTCTTC

v_call: TRBV13
j_call: TRBJ2-5
clone_size: -
d_call: -
cdr3_aa: CASILEQDEQYF
cdr3_nt: TGTGCCAGCATCTTAGAGCAGGATGAGCAGTACTTC

v_call: TRBV20-1
j_call: TRBJ2-3
clone_size: few
d_call: -
cdr3_aa: CSARGDFFPTDTQYF
cdr3_nt: TGCAGTGCTAGAGGGGACTTTTTTCCCACAGATACGCAGTATTTT

v_call: TRBV7-2
j_call: TRBJ1-1
clone_size: -
d_call: -
cdr3_aa: CASSLDEREAFF
cdr3_nt: TGTGCCAGCAGCTTAGATGAACGGGAAGCTTTCTTT

v_call: TRBV20-1
j_call: TRBJ2-3
clone_size: many
d_call: -
cdr3_aa: CSARDPGASTDTQYF
cdr3_nt: TGCAGTGCTAGAGACCCAGGGGCTTCCACAGATACGCAGTATTTT

v_call: TRBV6-1
j_call: TRBJ1-1
clone_size: few
d_call: -
cdr3_aa: CASSHPREGYTEAFF
cdr3_nt: TGTGCCAGCAGCCACCCCCGGGAGGGTTACACTGAAGCTTTCTTT

v_call: TRBV4-1
j_call: TRBJ2-1
clone_size: -
d_call: -
cdr3_aa: CAGSQGREQFF
cdr3_nt: TGCGCCGGCAGCCAAGGGCGGGAGCAGTTCTTC

v_call: TRBV20-1
j_call: TRBJ1-1
clone_size: -
d_call: -
cdr3_aa: CNARDMGSEAFF
cdr3_nt: TGCAATGCTAGAGATATGGGTTCTGAAGCTTTCTTT

v_call: TRBV18
j_call: TRBJ1-1
clone_size: few
d_call: -
cdr3_aa: CASSQGRVGTEAFF
cdr3_nt: TGTGCCAGCTCGCAGGGACGCGTAGGGACTGAAGCTTTCTTT

v_call: TRBV12-3/TRBV12-4
j_call: TRBJ1-5
clone_size: few
d_call: -
cdr3_aa: CASSSAGHQPQHF
cdr3_nt: TGTGCCAGCAGCTCGGCGGGCCATCAGCCCCAGCATTTT

v_call: TRBV20-1
j_call: TRBJ2-1
clone_size: -
d_call: TRBD1
cdr3_aa: CSAEAGTGGYNEQFF
cdr3_nt: TGCAGTGCTGAAGCCGGGACAGGGGGCTACAATGAGCAGTTCTTC

v_call: TRBV4-1
j_call: TRBJ1-2
clone_size: few
d_call: -
cdr3_aa: CASSPVTKGYGYTF
cdr3_nt: TGCGCCAGCAGCCCCGTGACTAAAGGCTATGGCTACACCTTC

v_call: TRBV10-3
j_call: TRBJ2-2
clone_size: -
d_call: TRBD1
cdr3_aa: CAISEQDRGGPELFF
cdr3_nt: TGTGCCATCAGTGAGCAAGACAGGGGGGGACCGGAGCTGTTTTTT

v_call: TRBV11-2
j_call: TRBJ1-2
clone_size: few
d_call: -
cdr3_aa: CASSLDFGGPGYTF
cdr3_nt: TGTGCCAGCAGCTTAGATTTTGGGGGCCCCGGCTACACCTTC

v_call: TRBV7-2
j_call: TRBJ2-1
clone_size: many
d_call: -
cdr3_aa: CASRLSALVHNEQFF
cdr3_nt: TGTGCCAGCAGGCTCAGTGCGTTGGTTCACAATGAGCAGTTCTTC

v_call: TRBV4-2
j_call: TRBJ2-7
clone_size: few
d_call: -
cdr3_aa: CASSQGPHGSSYEQYF
cdr3_nt: TGTGCCAGCAGCCAAGGACCTCATGGGAGCTCCTACGAGCAGTACTTC

v_call: TRBV7-2
j_call: TRBJ2-3
clone_size: few
d_call: -
cdr3_aa: CASSLGFSDFTSTDTQYF
cdr3_nt: TGTGCCAGCAGCTTAGGTTTTAGTGACTTCACTAGCACAGATACGCAGTATTTT

v_call: TRBV4-2
j_call: TRBJ1-4
clone_size: few
d_call: -
cdr3_aa: CASSQETGDNEKLFF
cdr3_nt: TGTGCCAGCAGCCAAGAAACGGGAGATAATGAAAAACTGTTTTTT